This TCR beta chain appears in the sequencing data of a study of early T cells in non-severe SARS-CoV-2 infection. Across the whole study: Unsorted whole blood bulk RNA was sequenced, with unpaired chains. Study results and limitations: Anti-spike CD8 responses were favored in VDJdb matching, and private and CD4 specificities were missed.

Molecules of cDNA were individually given unique molecular identifiers that were attached to them. TCRdb independently ran MiXCR on the 5' RACE reads; one entry per CDR3 protein. Here the sample spans approximately 74,000 distinct CDR3 sequences, 14% to 15% being singletons. Concerning this clonotype itself: No antigen is known for it.

The sequence was obtained from an adult who was a healthcare worker with PCR-confirmed SARS-CoV-2 infection or an uninfected control (not recorded which). Sequenced sample: whole blood.

Here the CDR3 reads CSARAGANEQFF. The CDR3 DNA is TGCAGTGCTAGAGCGGGGGCCAATGAGCAGTTCTTC. This chain connects TRBV20-1 to TRBJ2-1; the D gene could be TRBD1 or TRBD2 (6 bases each). CDR1 and CDR2 from the germline V gene are DFQATT and SNEGSKA (reference sequence). Trimming shortened V by 1 base and J by 6 bases, and 7 bases separated the two germline ends. The CDR3 covers 12 residues.